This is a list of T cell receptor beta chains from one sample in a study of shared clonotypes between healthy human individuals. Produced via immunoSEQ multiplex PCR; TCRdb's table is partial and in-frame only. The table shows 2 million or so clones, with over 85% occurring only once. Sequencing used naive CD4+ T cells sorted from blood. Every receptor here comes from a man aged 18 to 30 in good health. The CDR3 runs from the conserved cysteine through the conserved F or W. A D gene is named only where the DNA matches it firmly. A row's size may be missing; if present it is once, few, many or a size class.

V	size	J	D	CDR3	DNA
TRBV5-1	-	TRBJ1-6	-	CASSLDLSSYNSPLHF	TGCGCCAGCAGCTTGGATTTGAGCTCCTATAATTCACCCCTCCACTTT
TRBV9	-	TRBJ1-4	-	CASSVSATNEKLFF	TGTGCCAGCAGCGTTAGTGCAACTAATGAAAAACTGTTTTTT
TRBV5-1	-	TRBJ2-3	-	CASSPSTDTQYF	TGCGCCAGCAGCCCAAGCACAGATACGCAGTATTTT
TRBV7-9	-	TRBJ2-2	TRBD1	CASSGQGGELFF	TGTGCCAGCAGCGGACAGGGCGGGGAGCTGTTTTTT
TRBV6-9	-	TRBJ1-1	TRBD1	CASSYDGQGAGAFF	TGTGCCAGCAGTTACGATGGACAGGGGGCTGGAGCTTTCTTT
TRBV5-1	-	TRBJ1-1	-	CASSLRQTNTEAFF	TGCGCCAGCAGCCTGAGACAGACGAACACTGAAGCTTTCTTT
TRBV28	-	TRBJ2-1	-	CASSRAGAVNEQFF	TGTGCCAGCAGTAGGGCAGGGGCAGTGAATGAGCAGTTCTTC
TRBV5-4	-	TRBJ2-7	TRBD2	CASVASSGSYEQYF	TGTGCCAGCGTGGCTTCTAGCGGCTCCTACGAGCAGTACTTC
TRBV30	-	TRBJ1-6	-	CAWKEGSPLHF	TGTGCCTGGAAGGAGGGATCACCCCTCCACTTT
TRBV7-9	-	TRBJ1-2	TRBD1	CASSSYYVTGQGNYGYTF	TGTGCCAGCAGCTCGTATTACGTCACGGGACAGGGCAACTATGGCTACACCTTC
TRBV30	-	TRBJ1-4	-	CASGGGFNEKLFF	TGTGCCTCAGGAGGAGGTTTTAATGAAAAACTGTTTTTT
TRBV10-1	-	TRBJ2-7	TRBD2	CASSDHGTTYEQYF	TGCGCCAGCAGTGACCACGGGACTACCTACGAGCAGTACTTC
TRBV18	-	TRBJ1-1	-	CASSQTNTEAFF	TGTGCCAGCTCACAGACCAACACTGAAGCTTTCTTT
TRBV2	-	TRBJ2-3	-	CASTLGGLTDTQYF	TGTGCCAGCACGTTGGGTGGACTAACAGATACGCAGTATTTT
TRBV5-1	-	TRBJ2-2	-	CASSLERNTGELFF	TGCGCCAGCAGCTTGGAACGGAACACCGGGGAGCTGTTTTTT
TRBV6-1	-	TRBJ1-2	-	CASRSGSNYGYTF	TGTGCCAGCAGGAGCGGGAGCAACTATGGCTACACCTTC
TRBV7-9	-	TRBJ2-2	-	CASSLALVTGELFF	TGTGCCAGCAGCTTAGCGCTGGTCACCGGGGAGCTGTTTTTT
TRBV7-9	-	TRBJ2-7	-	CASSLGGNSYEQYF	TGTGCCAGCAGCTTAGGCGGCAACTCCTACGAGCAGTACTTC
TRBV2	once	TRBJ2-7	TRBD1	CASTRTGVTYEQYF	TGTGCCAGCACTCGGACAGGGGTCACCTACGAGCAGTACTTC
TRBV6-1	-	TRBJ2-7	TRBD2	CASSDPPSGTYEQYF	TGTGCCAGCAGTGATCCCCCTAGCGGGACCTACGAGCAGTACTTC
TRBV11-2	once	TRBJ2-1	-	CASSLDPPSRAYNEQFF	TGTGCCAGCAGCTTAGATCCCCCTAGCAGAGCTTACAATGAGCAGTTCTTC
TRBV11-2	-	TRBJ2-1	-	CASSSVSYNEQFF	TGTGCCAGCAGCTCTGTCTCCTACAATGAGCAGTTCTTC
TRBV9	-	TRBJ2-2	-	CASSRGGERRAGELFF	TGTGCCAGCTCCCGAGGGGGAGAACGACGGGCCGGGGAGCTGTTTTTT
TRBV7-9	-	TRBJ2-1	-	CASSLKAAEQFF	TGTGCCAGCAGCTTAAAAGCGGCTGAGCAGTTCTTC
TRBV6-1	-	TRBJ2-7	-	CASSLNGGHYEQYF	TGTGCCAGCAGTCTCAACGGGGGCCACTACGAGCAGTACTTC
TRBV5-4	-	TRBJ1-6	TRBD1	CASSLAGGTYNSPLHF	TGTGCCAGCAGCTTGGCAGGGGGGACTTATAATTCACCCCTCCACTTT
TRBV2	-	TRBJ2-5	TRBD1	CASGSGQGQETQYF	TGTGCCAGCGGGTCCGGACAGGGGCAAGAGACCCAGTACTTC
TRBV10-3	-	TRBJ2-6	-	CAISEPFSGANVLTF	TGTGCCATCAGTGAACCCTTTAGTGGGGCCAACGTCCTGACTTTC
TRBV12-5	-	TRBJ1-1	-	CASGFSGTTRAFF	TGTGCTAGTGGTTTCTCCGGGACAACGAGGGCTTTCTTT
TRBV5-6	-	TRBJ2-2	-	CASSFLDSSNTGELFF	TGTGCCAGCAGCTTCTTGGATTCTTCGAACACCGGGGAGCTGTTTTTT
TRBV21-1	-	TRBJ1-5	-	CASSKEGEGQGHNQPQHF	TGTGCCAGCAGCAAAGAAGGAGAAGGACAGGGCCACAATCAGCCCCAGCATTTT
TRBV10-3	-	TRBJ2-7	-	CAISESPGSLYEQYF	TGTGCCATCAGTGAGTCCCCGGGGTCCCTCTACGAGCAGTACTTC
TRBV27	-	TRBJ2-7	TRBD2	CASSREGRYEQYF	TGTGCCAGCAGTCGGGAGGGCCGATACGAGCAGTACTTC
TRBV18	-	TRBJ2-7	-	CASSPAGFPYEQYF	TGTGCCAGCTCACCAGCCGGCTTCCCCTACGAGCAGTACTTC
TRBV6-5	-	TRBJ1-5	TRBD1	CASSYRGQGNQPQHF	TGTGCCAGCAGTTACCGCGGACAGGGCAATCAGCCCCAGCATTTT
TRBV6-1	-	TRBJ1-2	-	CASSEMWSVTSYGYTF	TGTGCCAGCAGTGAAATGTGGTCCGTGACGTCCTATGGCTACACCTTC
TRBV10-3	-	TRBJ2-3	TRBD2	CAISGRLAGARDTQYF	TGTGCCATCAGTGGTCGACTAGCGGGGGCCCGGGATACGCAGTATTTT
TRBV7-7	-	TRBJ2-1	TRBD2	CASSLALAGVNEQFF	TGTGCTAGCAGCTTAGCTCTCGCGGGAGTGAATGAGCAGTTCTTC
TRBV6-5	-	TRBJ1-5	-	CASSQGQIHQPQHF	TGTGCCAGCAGCCAAGGACAGATCCATCAGCCCCAGCATTTT
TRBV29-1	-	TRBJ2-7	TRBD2	CSVLAGGAEQYF	TGCAGCGTGCTAGCGGGAGGGGCCGAGCAGTACTTC
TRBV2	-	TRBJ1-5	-	CASSEEGGQPQHF	TGTGCCAGCAGTGAAGAGGGGGGACAGCCCCAGCATTTT
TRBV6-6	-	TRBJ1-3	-	CASSPIDKIGNTIYF	TGTGCCAGCAGTCCCATAGACAAGATTGGAAACACCATATATTTT
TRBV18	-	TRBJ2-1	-	CASSPPPRGNEQFF	TGTGCCAGCTCACCACCGCCTAGGGGCAATGAGCAGTTCTTC
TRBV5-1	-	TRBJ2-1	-	CASSLGTRDLSNEQFF	TGCGCCAGCAGCTTGGGGACGAGGGATCTTAGCAATGAGCAGTTCTTC
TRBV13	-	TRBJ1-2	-	CASSLEQGKYGYTF	TGTGCCAGCAGCTTAGAACAGGGAAAATATGGCTACACCTTC